Below, 29 T cell receptor beta chains from the same sample are listed, as sequenced in a study of PD-1 blockade in classical Hodgkin lymphoma. The patients all showed relapse after autologous stem cell transplantation, while their brentuximab vedotin exposure varied. Clones were sequenced by immunoSEQ multiplex PCR, and TCRdb holds only the in-frame ones, with some missing. The sample holds over 25,000 clones; about 81% are singletons and the top ten take about 33%. The specimen was peripheral blood mononuclear cells (PBMCs), collected before the second cycle of nivolumab. These receptors all come from a human donor with classical Hodgkin lymphoma.

This clone was counted between two and nine times. The gene calls are TRBV4-3 and TRBJ1-1; TRBD1 might be the D (6 bases). Looked up from germline, CDR1 is LGHNA and CDR2 is YSLEER. This CDR3 region has 14 residues. V dropped 4 bases and J dropped 1 base, with 10 bases sitting between them. CDR3: CASSREDRNTEAFF. DNA for the CDR3: TGCGCCAGCAGCCGAGAGGACAGGAACACTGAAGCTTTCTTT.

Points on this clone: This CDR3 is also generated by other DNA sequences in the sample. The genes are TRBV7-2 and TRBJ1-5, with D possibly being TRBD1 (6 bases). This CDR3 spans 13 amino acids. Germline values: CDR1 SGHTA, CDR2 FQGNSA. The V gene lost 4 bases and the J gene lost 5 bases, with 9 bases spanning the gap. The DNA for the CDR3 is TGTGCCAGCAGCTCAGACAGGTATCAGCCCCAGCATTTT. Amino acid sequence: CASSSDRYQPQHF.

The chain is built from TRBV10-3 and TRBJ1-4, with a possible D match to TRBD1 (6 bases). CDR3 size: 13 residues. Trimming left V 4 bases short and J 8 bases short, with 11 bases between. The germline gives CDR1 ENHRY, CDR2 SYGVKD. The CDR3 DNA sequence: TGTGCCATCAGTGGACAGGATGGCGAAAAACTGTTTTTT. Translated: CAISGQDGEKLFF.

V gene TRBV10-3 combines with J gene TRBJ1-1; D is ambiguous. This CDR3 has 12 residues. Germline-derived CDR1 and CDR2 are ENHRY and SYGVKD. The DNA of the CDR3 is TGTGCGATAAGGGCCCTAGGGACTGAAGCTTTCTTT. Residues: CAIRALGTEAFF.

The rearrangement joins TRBV7-6 to TRBJ2-7; no firm D call. There are 12 residues in the CDR3. The V and J ends lost 5 bases and 5 bases respectively, with 10 bases between them. In germline, CDR1 is SGHVS, CDR2 FNYEAQ. The CDR3: CASSPGGDEQYF. DNA of the CDR3: TGTGCCAGCAGCCCCGGCGGTGACGAGCAGTACTTC.

This chain uses TRBV27 with TRBJ1-1, with TRBD1 matching 8 bases. This CDR3 spans 13 amino acids. Germline loops: CDR1 MNHEY, CDR2 SMNVEV (reference sequence). The junction had 7 bases not matched to a gene; V was cut back by 6 bases and J by 7 bases. The CDR3 here is CASRQTGQVEAFF. The CDR3 DNA sequence: TGTGCCAGCAGACAGACGGGACAGGTTGAAGCTTTCTTT.

The chain has TRBV6-6 and TRBJ2-3; no definite D call. CDR1 and CDR2 from the germline V gene are MNHNY and SVGAGI (reference sequence). Trimming cost V 6 bases and J 0 bases, with 10 bases left between them. The CDR3 runs 14 residues. The CDR3 loop reads CASRRITSTDTQYF. DNA for the CDR3: TGTGCCAGCAGGCGGATTACTAGCACAGATACGCAGTATTTT.

The V gene is TRBV29-1, the J gene TRBJ1-1; tentative D call: TRBD1 (5 bases). The length of the CDR3 is 12 residues. The V gene lost 6 bases and the J gene lost 6 bases, with 14 bases spanning the gap. Germline assignment: CDR1 SQVTM and CDR2 ANQGSEA. The CDR3 bases are TGCAGCGTGGGACGATCAGAGGCTGAAGCTTTCTTT. This sequence encodes CSVGRSEAEAFF.

This clone appeared a few times. V and J are TRBV9 and TRBJ2-2; the match to TRBD2 covers 10 bases. Germline V gene data show CDR1 as SGDLS and CDR2 as YYNGEE. The ends lost 0 bases at V and 5 bases at J; junction bases unmatched: 10. The CDR3 sequence is 18 residues long. In DNA form, the CDR3 reads TGTGCCAGCAGCGTAGTGGCTAGCGGGGGACTACGGACCGGGGAGCTGTTTTTT. It translates to CASSVVASGGLRTGELFF.

This clone has just a few counts. The chain couples TRBV11-2 to TRBJ1-1, with D unclear. Trimming removed 2 bases at V and 1 base at J, with 5 bases between. The V gene's germline CDR1 is SGHAT and CDR2 FQNNGV. This CDR3 comprises 13 residues. Here the CDR3 DNA reads TGTGCCAGCAGCTTACAGGAGAACACTGAAGCTTTCTTT. It yields the protein CASSLQENTEAFF.

The gene calls are TRBV9 and TRBJ1-2; 8 nucleotides line up with TRBD1. Losses at the gene ends were 3 bases for V and 12 bases for J; bases not matched to a gene: 4. The CDR3 contains 11 residues. Germline lookup yields CDR1 SGDLS and CDR2 YYNGEE. The CDR3 sequence is CASSGTGFHTF. The CDR3 region has the DNA TGTGCCAGCAGCGGGACAGGGTTCCACACCTTC.

V gene TRBV28 combines with J gene TRBJ1-6; the D is unclear. The CDR3 extends over 14 amino acids. CDR1 is MDHEN, CDR2 SYDVKM, per germline. V dropped 6 bases and J dropped 13 bases, with 19 bases sitting between them. The CDR3 sequence: CASSPTSLGAPLHF. CDR3 DNA sequence: TGTGCCAGCAGCCCTACCTCGCTTGGCGCGCCCCTCCACTTT.

This clone was detected a few times. The chain carries TRBV18 and TRBJ1-1; TRBD1 is a possible D gene (6 bases). V shed 4 bases and J shed 1 base, with 7 bases lying between them. The CDR3 runs 13 residues. The germline V gene encodes CDR1 KGHSH and CDR2 LQKENI. CDR3: CASSLGGNTEAFF. The CDR3 DNA is TGTGCCAGCTCACTAGGGGGGAACACTGAAGCTTTCTTT.

This clone is a singleton in its sample. The J gene is TRBJ2-3, the V gene TRBV7-3, with 7 nucleotides matching TRBD2. The germline CDR1 and CDR2 sequences are SGHTA and FQGTGA. With V trimmed by 5 bases and J by 0 bases, 11 bases remained unmatched. There are 17 residues in the CDR3. The CDR3 spells CASSPSGGMRSTDTQYF. The CDR3 region has the DNA TGTGCCAGCAGCCCGTCGGGAGGAATGAGGAGCACAGATACGCAGTATTTT. Based on the CDR3 plus reference TRBV7-3 and TRBJ2-3, the full variable domain is GAGVSQTPSNKVTEKGKYVELRCDPISGHTALYWYRQSLGQGPEFLIYFQGTGAADDSGLPNDRFFAVRPEGSVSTLKIQRTERGDSAVYLCASSPSGGMRSTDTQYFGPGTRLTVL.

The V and J genes are TRBV18 and TRBJ2-5; tentative D call: TRBD2 (6 bases). V was clipped by 0 bases and J by 5 bases, with 13 bases between them. CDR1 is KGHSH, CDR2 LQKENI, per germline. This CDR3 has 15 amino acids. The CDR3 sequence is CASSPPAGPRETQYF. The CDR3 DNA is TGTGCCAGCTCACCACCGGCGGGGCCGAGGGAGACCCAGTACTTC.

This rearrangement joins TRBV10-3 to TRBJ1-4; no clear D gene. The CDR3 runs 18 residues. The germline V gene has CDR1 ENHRY and CDR2 SYGVKD. V was trimmed by 2 bases and J by 5 bases, leaving 21 bases between them. As DNA, the CDR3 is TGTGCCATCAGTGAGGGCGGCACAGCCACCTCCGGCAATGAAAAACTGTTTTTT. It translates to CAISEGGTATSGNEKLFF.

This chain links TRBV11-1 with TRBJ1-1; D call uncertain. This CDR3 is built from 14 residues. Germline CDR1 SGHAT, CDR2 FQDESV (reference sequence). Trimming shortened V by 1 base and J by 1 base, and 7 bases separated the two germline ends. The CDR3 DNA sequence: TGTGCCAGCAGCTTAGGGCCTGAGAACACTGAAGCTTTCTTT. Amino acids: CASSLGPENTEAFF.

This clone was seen only a few times. The gene calls are TRBV9 and TRBJ1-1; D remains unclear. The CDR3 has 14 residues. The V gene lost 3 bases and the J gene lost 1 base, with 10 bases spanning the gap. Germline V gene data show CDR1 as SGDLS and CDR2 as YYNGEE. CDR3 nucleotides: TGTGCCAGCAGCGCCAACATCAGGAACACTGAAGCTTTCTTT. It yields the protein CASSANIRNTEAFF.

The V and J genes are TRBV19 and TRBJ2-5; D may be TRBD2 (6 bases). CDR3 length: 13 residues. The V and J ends lost 6 bases and 5 bases respectively, with 13 bases between them. Germline V gene lookup returns CDR1 LNHDA and CDR2 SQIVND (reference sequence). The CDR3 spells CASSASDWETQYF. CDR3 coding DNA: TGTGCCAGTAGCGCTAGCGATTGGGAGACCCAGTACTTC.

The chain recombines TRBV7-8 with TRBJ2-3; 9 positions match TRBD1. Germline V gene data show CDR1 as SGHVS and CDR2 as FQNEAQ. The CDR3 spans 16 residues. V gave up 5 bases and J gave up 3 bases; unmatched junction bases: 9. In nucleotides, the CDR3 is TGTGCCAGCAGCCTTAGACGGGACAGGGCGACAGATACGCAGTATTTT. Amino acid sequence: CASSLRRDRATDTQYF.

Here the CDR3 reads CASSLTSGGANTQYF. CDR3 bases: TGTGCCAGCAGCTTAACTAGCGGGGGGGCAAATACGCAGTATTTT. The chain links TRBV7-3 to TRBJ2-3; 11 bases are shared with TRBD2. With 0 bases clipped from V and 7 bases from J, the junction kept 3 bases outside the gene matches. CDR1 and CDR2 (germline): SGHTA, FQGTGA. This CDR3 comprises 15 residues.

The J gene is TRBJ2-5, the V gene TRBV10-3; perhaps TRBD2 as D (6 bases). The germline V gene has CDR1 ENHRY and CDR2 SYGVKD. The CDR3 has 12 amino acids. V was shortened by 7 bases and J by 4 bases, with 10 bases between the two germline ends. The CDR3 reads CAIKTAGETQYF. CDR3 DNA: TGTGCCATCAAGACAGCGGGAGAGACCCAGTACTTC.

The chain is built from TRBV7-6 and TRBJ1-5, with TRBD1 matching 11 bases. Germline V gene lookup returns CDR1 SGHVS and CDR2 FNYEAQ. The CDR3 runs to 17 residues. Trimming removed 5 bases from V and 0 bases from J; junction bases left unmatched: 6. For the CDR3, the DNA is TGTGCCAGCAGCCTAGGACAGGGGGCTCGTAGCAATCAGCCCCAGCATTTT. Its translation is CASSLGQGARSNQPQHF.

The DNA of the CDR3 is TGCGCCAGCAGCTTTGGTCAGGGAGGAGATACGCAGTATTTT. This codes for CASSFGQGGDTQYF. V usage is TRBV5-1 and J usage is TRBJ2-3; the D gene is possibly TRBD2 (6 bases). The CDR3 contains 14 residues. Trimming left V 2 bases short and J 5 bases short, with 12 bases between. Germline CDR1 is SGHRS and CDR2 is YFSETQ. Based on the CDR3 plus reference TRBV5-1 and TRBJ2-3, the full variable domain is KAGVTQTPRYLIKTRGQQVTLSCSPISGHRSVSWYQQTPGQGLQFLFEYFSETQRNKGNFPGRFSGRQFSNSRSEMNVSTLELGDSALYLCASSFGQGGDTQYFGPGTRLTVL.

CDR3 coding DNA: TGTGCCATCAAGAACCCCTTGGCCACGAATTCACCCCTCCACTTT. Translating it yields CAIKNPLATNSPLHF. This chain connects TRBV10-3 to TRBJ1-6; D remains ambiguous. Germline V lookup: CDR1 ENHRY, CDR2 SYGVKD. This CDR3 has 15 amino acids. Between the trimmed V and J ends, which lost 7 bases and 7 bases, there was a span of 17 bases.

The table lists this clone with a few counts. The rearrangement links TRBV2 to TRBJ1-5; no definite D call. The CDR3 has 12 residues. Trimming took off 6 bases at V and 8 bases at J, with 11 bases between the two ends. Germline V gene sequence: CDR1 SNHLY, CDR2 FYNNEI. Written as DNA, the CDR3 is TGTGCCAGCAGGCTCAGCAAAGAGCCCCAGCATTTT. Encoded protein: CASRLSKEPQHF.

This sequence joins TRBV4-2 and TRBJ1-5, with a possible D match to TRBD1 (6 bases). V shed 6 bases and J shed 0 bases, with 15 bases lying between them. The CDR3 has 16 amino acids. The germline CDR1 and CDR2 sequences are LGHNA and YNFKEQ. CDR3 sequence: CASSPSDRFSNQPQHF. As DNA, the CDR3 is TGTGCCAGCAGTCCGAGTGACAGGTTTAGCAATCAGCCCCAGCATTTT.

The sample holds a few counts of this clone. The chain has TRBV18 and TRBJ2-1; 8 bases line up with TRBD2. This CDR3 contains 15 residues. After removal of 6 bases from V and 9 bases from J, the junction contained 13 bases not matched to a gene. Germline CDR1 reads KGHSH; CDR2 reads LQKENI. The CDR3 here is CASSPLGTSGGEQFF. CDR3 coding DNA: TGTGCCAGCTCCCCATTGGGGACTAGTGGGGGTGAGCAGTTCTTC. Based on the CDR3 plus reference TRBV18 and TRBJ2-1, the full variable domain is NAGVMQNPRHLVRRRGQEARLRCSPMKGHSHVYWYRQLPEEGLKFMVYLQKENIIDESGMPKERFSAEFPKEGPSILRIQQVVRGDSAAYFCASSPLGTSGGEQFFGPGTRLTVL.

This chain joins TRBV5-4 and TRBJ2-7; D is possibly TRBD1 (6 bases). V lost 1 base and J 10 bases, leaving 12 bases between the germline ends. This CDR3 is 12 amino acids long. Looked up from germline, CDR1 is SGHNT and CDR2 is YYREEE (reference sequence). The CDR3 sequence is CASSLYTGSQYF. The CDR3 region has the DNA TGTGCCAGCAGCTTGTATACAGGGAGTCAGTACTTC.